These 25 T cell receptor beta chains were all obtained from the same sample, sequenced in a study of tumor and adjacent non-tumor tissue in lung cancer. Three rounds of nested PCR, following a modified ARM-PCR protocol, produced the TCRbeta library. TCRdb ran MiXCR on the multiplex PCR reads and lists one entry per CDR3 protein. In the table there are roughly 76,000 distinct CDR3 sequences, 65% to 75% of which are singletons. The template was RNA from unsorted bulk tissue. The sample was lung tumor tissue. The receptors derive from a woman between 65 and 79 years old with non-small cell lung cancer.

As concerns this clonotype: Sequence at one end of the junction differs from germline and may be a read error. This chain joins TRBV28 and TRBJ1-1; D is undetermined. Germline CDR1 MDHEN, CDR2 SYDVKM. CDR3 length: 15 amino acids. The CDR3 nucleotides are TGTGCCAGTAGTTTCGACCCAGGTGGGGTCACTGTGGCTTTCTTT. It yields the protein CASSFDPGGVTVAFF.

This clonotype was observed at least ten times. This chain uses TRBV30 with TRBJ1-5; 7 bases map to TRBD1. CDR1 GTSNPN and CDR2 SVGIG come from the germline V gene (reference sequence). V lost 2 bases and J lost 3; bases outside the gene matches: 13. The CDR3 contains 17 residues. The CDR3 region has the DNA TGTGCCTGGAGTCCTGGATTCCGCAGGGGGTTCAATCAGCCCCAGCATTTT. Its translation: CAWSPGFRRGFNQPQHF.

To note about this clonotype: Its ends do not fully match the called genes, so a read error is possible. The chain uses TRBV10-2 and TRBJ2-7; tentatively, D is TRBD2 (6 bases). The CDR3 totals 14 residues. From germline, CDR1 is WSHSY and CDR2 SAAADI. The CDR3 bases are TGCGCCAGCAGTGTGCTAGCGCTTAGTCGACACCAGTATTTC. It is translated as CASSVLALSRHQYF.

In regard to this clonotype: This likely comes from a read error, as the CDR3 has no conserved phenylalanine or tryptophan at its end. The DNA is left out, because the CDR3 cannot be placed on it with certainty; the CDR3 is given as TCRdb lists it. The J gene is TRBJ2-2, the V gene TRBV6-1; the table calls TRBD2, which could not be checked here. The length of the CDR3 is 16 amino acids, counting both ends. Germline CDR1 MNHNS, CDR2 SASEGT. This CDR3 reads CASRETSGRITGELFL.

Remarks on this clonotype: Germline is not matched at one junction end, which may reflect a read error. V and J are TRBV4-1 and TRBJ1-1; D gene unclear. Germline V gene data show CDR1 as MGHRA and CDR2 as YSYEKL. The length of the CDR3 is 13 residues. The CDR3 bases are TGCGCCAGTAGCCACTCCCTGAACACTGAAGCTTTCTTT. Amino acids: CASSHSLNTEAFF.

As for this clonotype: The junction and the germline gene differ at one end; a read error may be behind it. The rearrangement links TRBV6-5 to TRBJ1-1; TRBD1 aligns across 10 bases. Germline lookup yields CDR1 MNHEY and CDR2 SVGAGI. The CDR3 sequence is 17 residues long. This chain's CDR3 is CASSYSRTGGLNTVALF. The DNA of the CDR3 is TGTGCCAGTAGTTACTCTCGGACAGGGGGATTGAACACTGTAGCTCTCTTT.

This clonotype showed up just once. The V call is TRBV7-2, the J call TRBJ1-2, with 7 bases fitting TRBD1. The CDR3 covers 13 residues. The trim removed 3 bases at V and 2 bases at J, leaving 0 bases unmatched. Germline CDR1 and CDR2: SGHTA and FQGNSA. The CDR3 sequence: CASSLGQNYGYTF. The DNA of the CDR3 is TGTGCCAGCAGCTTGGGACAGAACTATGGCTACACCTTC.

A remark on this clonotype: A junction boundary mismatches the germline segment, possibly from a read error. The chain recombines TRBV11-3 with TRBJ2-3; no clear D gene. Germline lookup yields CDR1 SGHNT and CDR2 YENEEA. The CDR3 consists of 14 residues. The CDR3 region is CASSFDTSIDTQYF. The CDR3 DNA sequence: TGTGCCAGCAGCTTTGACACAAGCATAGATACGCAGTATTTT.

A note on this clonotype: This may arise from a read error, as a much more abundant clone is one base away. Since no conserved phenylalanine or tryptophan closes the CDR3, a read error is the likely cause. The chain combines TRBV29-1 with TRBJ1-1; 9 bases align to TRBD1. This CDR3 is 12 amino acids long. Per the germline V gene, CDR1 is SQVTM and CDR2 is ANQGSEA. The DNA of the CDR3 is TGCAGCATTGACCGGGACAGGGAAGAAGCTTTCCTT. Its protein product is CSIDRDREEAFL.

About this clonotype itself: The junction shows a germline mismatch at one end, possibly a read error. V usage is TRBV6-6 and J usage is TRBJ1-1; 8 nucleotides line up with TRBD1. The CDR3 spans 15 residues. Germline V gives CDR1 MNHNY, CDR2 SVGAGI (reference sequence). The CDR3 reads CASTYSQTGDTEAFF. DNA of the CDR3: TGTGCCAGCACTTACTCACAGACAGGGGACACTGAAGCTTTCTTT.

With regard to this clonotype: Mismatch with germline at one junction end may stem from a read error. This chain links TRBV5-1 with TRBJ2-1; D gene uncertain. Germline V gives CDR1 SGHRS, CDR2 YFSETQ. The CDR3 runs 13 residues. The CDR3 spells CTSIIDLEDEQFF. CDR3 nucleotide sequence: TGCACCAGCATCATTGACCTAGAAGATGAGCAGTTCTTC.

This clonotype occurred many times. The chain recombines TRBV5-1 with TRBJ2-3; possibly TRBD1 for D (5 bases). The CDR3 length is 18 residues. Germline-derived CDR1 and CDR2 are SGHRS and YFSETQ. V gave up 0 bases and J gave up 0 bases, with 17 bases separating them. The DNA for the CDR3 is TGCGCCAGCAGCTTGGCCCCTCGGAGACAGACTAGCACAGATACGCAGTATTTT. It yields the protein CASSLAPRRQTSTDTQYF.

This chain connects TRBV28 to TRBJ2-1; 10 nucleotides match TRBD2. The CDR3 spans 16 residues. The J segment lost 0 bases and the V segment lost 7 bases, leaving 6 bases of the junction unmatched. Germline V gives CDR1 MDHEN, CDR2 SYDVKM. The CDR3 nucleotides are TGTGCCAGCATCGGGACTAGCGAAAGCTCCTACAATGAGCAGTTCTTC. Encoded protein: CASIGTSESSYNEQFF.

A word on this clonotype: A read error is likely, as this CDR3 ends without the conserved phenylalanine or tryptophan. J is TRBJ2-5 and V is TRBV20-1; 7 bases align to TRBD2. The V segment lost 3 bases and the J segment 4 bases; nucleotides outside the gene matches: 11. Looked up from germline, CDR1 is DFQATT and CDR2 is SNEGSKA (reference sequence). The CDR3 is 15 amino acids. As DNA, the CDR3 is TGCAGTGCTAGTCCGTGGGAGGGCCAGGGAGAGACCCAGTACTGC. It codes for CSASPWEGQGETQYC.

Turning to this clonotype: Being one base from a much bigger clone, this may be a read error. The chain joins TRBV28 to TRBJ1-6; 9 bases are shared with TRBD1. From germline, CDR1 is MDHEN and CDR2 SYDVKM. The CDR3 consists of 18 residues. For the CDR3, the DNA is TGTGCCAGCAGTCCCCCCGGGACAGGGAGCTCCTATAATCCACCCCTCCACTTT. Translated, it gives CASSPPGTGSSYNPPLHF. The full variable domain, its missing parts supplied by reference TRBV28 and TRBJ1-6, is DVKVTQSSRYLVKRTGEKVFLECVQDMDHENMFWYRQDPGLGLRLIYFSYDVKMKEKGDIPEGYSVSREKKERFSLILESASTNQTSMYLCASSPPGTGSSYNPPLHFGNGTRLTVT.

The gene calls are TRBV4-1 and TRBJ2-7; possible D gene TRBD2, 5 bases. V dropped 8 bases and J dropped 5 bases, with 19 bases sitting between them. CDR1 and CDR2 (germline): MGHRA, YSYEKL. This CDR3 has 14 amino acids. As DNA, the CDR3 is TGCGCCAGCGGCCCCGCACATGGAGGCCACGAGCAGTACTTC. Encoded protein: CASGPAHGGHEQYF.

This clonotype is a singleton in its sample. The chain is built from TRBV5-1 and TRBJ2-7; D remains unclear. The CDR3 extends over 12 amino acids. The germline V gene encodes CDR1 SGHRS and CDR2 YFSETQ. The germline V and J ends were trimmed by 4 bases and 6 bases, with 11 bases remaining between them. This CDR3 is CASSVGCAEQYF. CDR3 DNA sequence: TGCGCCAGCAGCGTAGGGTGTGCCGAGCAGTACTTC.

This clonotype appeared a few times. The chain couples TRBV5-4 to TRBJ1-3; TRBD1 matches 8 bases. The CDR3 loop spans 14 amino acids. Per germline, CDR1 SGHNT and CDR2 YYREEE (reference sequence). V was clipped by 5 bases and J by 4 bases; unmatched bases: 5. Here the CDR3 reads CASRQDREGNTIYF. The CDR3 DNA is TGTGCCAGCAGACAGGACAGGGAAGGAAACACCATATATTTT.

This clonotype was picked up a small number of times. The chain links TRBV6-5 to TRBJ2-7; 7 positions agree with TRBD2. Looked up from germline, CDR1 is MNHEY and CDR2 is SVGAGI. V shed 0 bases, J shed 0 bases, and the junction held 5 bases outside the gene matches. The CDR3 runs 16 residues. The CDR3 DNA follows: TGTGCCAGCAGTTACTCCGTGAGCGGGAACTCCTACGAGCAGTACTTC. It yields the protein CASSYSVSGNSYEQYF.

As concerns this clonotype: Since a much larger clone is just one base distant, this may be a read error. This sequence joins TRBV5-1 and TRBJ2-7, with 9 bases lining up with TRBD2. V shed 5 bases and J 4 bases; nucleotides not matched to a gene: 7. CDR1 is SGHRS, CDR2 YFSETQ, per germline. CDR3 length: 14 amino acids. The CDR3 loop is CASSRASGEYEQYF. The CDR3 DNA reads TGCGCCAGCAGTCGGGCTAGCGGGGAATACGAGCAGTACTTC.

Comments on this clonotype: This CDR3 is missing its conserved last phenylalanine or tryptophan, likely due to a read error. This chain connects TRBV6-2 or TRBV6-3 to TRBJ2-1; TRBD2 aligns across 9 bases. The CDR3 totals 16 residues. Germline V CDR1 and CDR2: MNHEY, SVGEGT. With V trimmed by 2 bases and J by 8 bases, 10 bases remained unmatched. For the CDR3, the DNA is TGTGCCAGCAGTTACGGAGCGGGAGGACTATACTATGAGCAGTTCCTC. This codes for CASSYGAGGLYYEQFL.

This clonotype has more than one count but fewer than ten. The junction does not match germline at one end; this may be a read error. This chain connects TRBV7-8 to TRBJ2-7, with D perhaps TRBD1 (5 bases). CDR1 and CDR2 from the germline V gene are SGHVS and FQNEAQ. The CDR3 spans 14 residues. The CDR3 nucleotides read TGTGTCAGCAGCTTAGAAGGGGAAGCCTACGAGCAGTACTTC. As protein: CVSSLEGEAYEQYF. The entire variable domain, with the rest obtained from reference TRBV7-8 and TRBJ2-7, is as follows: GAGVSQSPRYKVAKRGQDVALRCDPISGHVSLFWYQQALGQGPEFLTYFQNEAQLDKSGLPSDRFFAERPEGSVSTLKIQRTQQEDSAVYLCVSSLEGEAYEQYFGPGTRLTVT.

About this clonotype: At one of its ends the junction is not consistent with the germline gene, which may arise from a read error. V gene TRBV20-1 combines with J gene TRBJ2-3; TRBD2 matches 11 bases. This CDR3 contains 20 residues. Per the germline V gene, CDR1 is DFQATT and CDR2 is SNEGSKA (reference sequence). Here the CDR3 reads CSTRERQGDSTSGSADTQYF. The CDR3 bases are TGCAGTACTAGAGAGAGACAGGGGGATTCCACTAGCGGGAGCGCAGATACGCAGTATTTT.

The sample holds many counts of this clonotype. The rearrangement joins TRBV5-1 to TRBJ2-7; 9 bases fit TRBD2. Looked up from germline, CDR1 is SGHRS and CDR2 is YFSETQ. Germline trimming cut 5 bases from V and 5 bases from J; bases unmatched to any gene: 5. CDR3 length: 13 amino acids. The CDR3 spells CASRPGLADEQYF. The CDR3, as DNA: TGCGCCAGCAGACCGGGACTAGCAGACGAGCAGTACTTC.

Turning to this clonotype: A junction end diverges from the germline sequence, so it may reflect a read error. V usage is TRBV10-2 and J usage is TRBJ1-1; D remains ambiguous. This CDR3 is 15 amino acids long. Germline V lookup: CDR1 WSHSY, CDR2 SAAADI. The CDR3 sequence: CASSEWSTLITETFF. DNA of the CDR3: TGCGCCAGCAGTGAATGGAGCACTCTGATCACTGAAACTTTCTTT.